This T cell receptor beta chain stems from a study of cytomegalovirus exposure and HLA in healthy donors listed by TCRdb under 2017. For context, the study as a whole: In an earlier analysis of approximately 640 of the donors, less than 350 Gb of sequence data and 117 million unique TCR beta sequences from about 179 million T cells were reported. An early release covering just under 650 HLA-typed donors comprised about 290 gigabases of sequencing data and tens of millions of unique TCR sequences. Of the 350 to 450 genotyped donors, 65% to 90% were placed in the genetic ancestry cluster associated with self-reported Caucasian donors. The study was designed to test whether signatures of past pathogen exposure could be identified by cataloging public T cell receptors. The study used immunosequencing to profile the T cell repertoires of more than 650 subjects and linked those repertoires to cytomegalovirus serostatus. Along with the approximately 650-subject first cohort, a separate validation cohort of over 90 different subjects was used. High-throughput TCR immunosequencing, statistical association of individual TCRs with disease status, and machine learning were combined to predict cytomegalovirus infection status. A later analysis re-examined previously published TCR beta repertoires from roughly 650 donors and added high-resolution HLA genotyping to investigate patterns of TCR occurrence. The later analysis used no new phenotypic data to find candidate immune exposures, relying instead on TCR beta sequences and their occurrence across donors. In an earlier analysis of 550 to 700 of the donors, high-throughput TCR beta sequencing was used to judge whether each TCR beta V gene segment behaved as functional or pseudogenic. Donor age, sex, ethnicity and CMV serostatus were compiled alongside the repertoire data. A later genetic analysis took genome-wide SNP genotypes for about 55% of the 666 donors and used that subset as a discovery cohort. All discovery cohort repertoires had been generated using a single sequencing platform. Class I and class II HLA loci were covered by the typing at four-digit resolution. Typing coverage differed by locus: A, B, C, DRB1 and DQB1 were typed in roughly 620-640 donors, DQA1 in approximately 520, DPA1 in some 610, and DPB1 in approximately 450. A handful of DR-DQ haplotypes were handled as single units for association and clustering because linkage in the cohort was strong. Among 300 to 500 genotyped donors of the cohort, an average of approximately 240,000 unique TCR beta nucleotide sequences was sequenced per donor, of which about 18% were non-productive. What the research found in general, with its limitations: At a false discovery rate of 0.05, a later analysis linked under 20,000 TCR beta sequences to specific HLA alleles. It was suggested by the authors that the approach could potentially be generalized to other disease states and immunological phenotypes. In a later analysis, TCR association rates were found to vary across HLA loci, with the most associated TCRs seen for DRB1 alleles and the fewest for HLA-C alleles. While some public TCRs were present in many individuals, most TCR sequences turned up only very rarely across donors. V-gene and J-gene trimming of TCR beta chains was associated with a missense DCLRE1C variant in a later genetic analysis, and the association was replicated in an independent cohort. Strong co-occurrence of HLA alleles, especially DR and DQ, made assigning TCR associations to individual alleles difficult. Compared with the 666-donor mean, donors in an Asian-associated ancestry cluster had fewer N-insertions in productive TCRs, according to a later genetic analysis. Correlated functional status among segregating V segments might reflect linkage disequilibrium, but an unknown experimental factor could not be ruled out. Because counts were too low, about 18 rarely observed V segments, including chromosome 9 orphons, were excluded from the earlier analysis of around 590 of the donors. Some IMGT-functional V segments, including TRBV6-2 and TRBV6-3, could not be distinguished by the 87-base-pair reads and were therefore excluded. An earlier analysis of approximately 500 of the donors showed that most TCR beta V segments appeared in productive rearrangements either about 87% or about 30% of the time, which broadly matched IMGT annotations. A further reported finding was that TCR beta sequences accurately predicted the HLA-A and HLA-B alleles for most subjects in the first cohort. The only immune exposure information available for the cohort was CMV serostatus. Most CMV-associated TCR beta chains appeared to be HLA-restricted in a later analysis, and the HLA associations seemed to be driven largely by CMV exposure. The study listed 150 to 200 TCR beta chains as associated with cytomegalovirus. Roughly uniform sequencing depth across donors was assumed in presence/absence analyses, although this assumption may not hold. This cohort had only TCR beta chains sequenced, and the lack of alpha or paired-chain data limited which features could be detected. A cluster of highly shared sequence variants was judged likely to be a technical artifact of the sequencing pipeline. The classifier was reported to diagnose cytomegalovirus status with high specificity and sensitivity in both the original and validation cohorts. A later analysis found that HLA-associated TCR beta chains were more clonally expanded and had lower generation probabilities than equally common non-associated chains. Because some donors lacked HLA typing at each locus, the association tests relied only on the typed subset. In vitro tests confirmed that a few of the cytomegalovirus-associated TCR beta chains recognize cytomegalovirus antigens. According to a later analysis, parvovirus B19, influenza, CMV and Epstein-Barr virus appeared linked to several top co-occurrence clusters.

Per the germline V gene (reference sequence), LNHNV is the CDR1 and YYDKDF is the CDR2. The CDR3 runs 20 residues from the cysteine to the phenylalanine. Only the CDR3 DNA stays, 60 bases, in frame from base 1. Here V drops 3 bases and J drops 2 bases, and the junction holds 13 bases not matched to any gene. Notes on this clone: What antigen it recognizes has not been identified. No much larger clone is present one base from it, and per-base qualities are unavailable.

The cohort comprised fewer than 700 healthy bone marrow donors. At the time of sampling, every cohort member was nominally healthy, though immune exposures that went unrecorded were likely present. The donor was CMV seronegative and was included in the group of several hundred seronegative cohort members. A peripheral blood sample was provided by each donor, and peripheral blood mononuclear cells were used for TCR beta sequencing. The Qiagen DNeasy Blood Extraction Kit was used to extract genomic DNA from the blood cell samples. Library preparation employed the immunoSEQ multiplex PCR assay. A mixture of 60 forward primers for TCR Vbeta segments and 13 reverse primers for TCR Jbeta segments was used in the multiplex PCR. The CDR3 region of rearranged TCR beta genes was amplified from genomic DNA with a multiplex PCR assay. The Illumina HiSeq System was used to sequence the amplified TCR beta libraries as 87-base-pair reads. Per the authors' processing: Across the 600 to 700 repertoires, a later analysis counted approximately 75 million unique TCR beta chains, approximately 12 million of which were shared by at least two donors. Raw reads were error-corrected and collapsed into unique sequences with a nearest-neighbor algorithm that merged closely related sequences to remove PCR and sequencing errors. V, D and J gene segments were assigned by aligning CDR3 sequences to IMGT reference sequences. Each retained sequence needed at least a six-nucleotide match to both a V gene segment and a J gene segment. Rearrangements were classified as productive when the CDR3 lacked stop codons and remained in frame with V and J, and all other rearrangements were classified as non-productive. Following IMGT convention, CDR3 was defined as the stretch from the second conserved V-encoded cysteine to the conserved J-encoded phenylalanine. The earlier analysis of about 530 of the donors excluded any sequence lacking an unambiguous match to a single V gene segment. In an earlier analysis of 587 of the donors, a V segment was called functional when productive rearrangements were above 56.7%, and segregating when the standard deviation between donors exceeded 5%. A statistical classification framework was developed to diagnose cytomegalovirus status using the catalog of TCR beta chain sequences. A later analysis assigned V and J genes by comparing TCR nucleotide sequences with IMGT/GENE-DB human TR gene sequences. In a later analysis, CDR3 sequences and most-parsimonious VDJ recombination scenarios were assigned using the TCRdist pipeline. A later analysis defined each TCR beta chain by its CDR3 amino acid sequence plus V-gene family, and excluded reads lacking a unique V-gene family. To address suspected cross-contamination and a sequencing artifact, a later analysis removed around 590 highly shared, low-generation-probability nucleotide sequences. A later analysis calculated a clonal expansion index for each public chain from normalized within-repertoire ranks of inferred template counts. In a later analysis, generation probabilities were computed using a VDJ recombination model fitted to out-of-frame rearrangements, and the results were checked against IGoR. Hypergeometric tests were used in a later analysis to score TCR-TCR, TCR-HLA and TCR-CMV co-occurrence, with a repertoire-size bias correction applied to the TCR pairs. In a later analysis, false discovery rates were estimated by permuting HLA or CMV assignments 20 times. In a later analysis, co-occurring TCRs were grouped with DBSCAN, and TCRdist sequence similarity was added when clustering was performed within HLA-allele-positive subsets. For co-occurrence clustering, repertoires with fewer than 30,000 or more than 120,000 public chains were excluded, along with roughly 5 repertoires with anomalous nucleotide sharing. TCRdb limited this immuneACCESS table to in-frame rearrangements with V and J called. A share of clones is missing; checked studies link under half to unresolved V genes, and the rest is unexplained. V, J and clone size reflect that table, while D and trimming were determined from the DNA. This sample comprises fewer than 250,000 clones, approximately 80% of them detected only once. 2.5% to 3% of the sample comes from the top ten.

The receptor was derived from a young man in good health and CMV-seronegative. What was sequenced was PBMCs. The sequence joins TRBV15 to TRBJ2-7; 16 bases in the middle match TRBD2. The CDR3 reads CATSRAPGLAGGRITYEQYF. The DNA is as follows: TGTGCCACCAGCAGGGCACCGGGACTAGCGGGGGGGAGGATCACCTACGAGCAGTACTTC.